What follows is one T cell receptor beta chain and its context. What it binds is unknown. This sample stems from a study of T-cell reconstitution after alpha-beta-depleted transplantation in children. Study conclusions and caveats: The study reportedly traced alpha-beta T cells about two months after transplant to several hundred expanded graft clones. After one year, T-cell counts and TCRbeta diversity mostly came from new T cells.

V was clipped by 0 bases and J by 2 bases, with 11 bases between them. CDR1 and CDR2 (germline): MNHEY, SMNVEV (reference sequence). The CDR3 is 15 amino acids. Unique molecular identifiers were used to barcode this TCRbeta library. TCRdb reprocessed the PCR reads via MiXCR and lists one record per CDR3 protein. The sample includes about 470,000 distinct CDR3 sequences, approximately 42% of them seen just once. Here the sequenced sample was PBMCs, taken before TCRalphabeta/CD19-depleted stem cell transplant. This chain connects TRBV27 to TRBJ2-7; the D gene is possibly TRBD2 (5 bases). This clonotype was obtained from a girl aged 2 to 10 with aplastic anemia, due to receive a stem cell transplant. CDR3 sequence reads: CASSLSGLNTYEQYF. The DNA for the CDR3 is TGTGCCAGCAGTTTATCCGGACTGAATACCTACGAGCAGTACTTC.